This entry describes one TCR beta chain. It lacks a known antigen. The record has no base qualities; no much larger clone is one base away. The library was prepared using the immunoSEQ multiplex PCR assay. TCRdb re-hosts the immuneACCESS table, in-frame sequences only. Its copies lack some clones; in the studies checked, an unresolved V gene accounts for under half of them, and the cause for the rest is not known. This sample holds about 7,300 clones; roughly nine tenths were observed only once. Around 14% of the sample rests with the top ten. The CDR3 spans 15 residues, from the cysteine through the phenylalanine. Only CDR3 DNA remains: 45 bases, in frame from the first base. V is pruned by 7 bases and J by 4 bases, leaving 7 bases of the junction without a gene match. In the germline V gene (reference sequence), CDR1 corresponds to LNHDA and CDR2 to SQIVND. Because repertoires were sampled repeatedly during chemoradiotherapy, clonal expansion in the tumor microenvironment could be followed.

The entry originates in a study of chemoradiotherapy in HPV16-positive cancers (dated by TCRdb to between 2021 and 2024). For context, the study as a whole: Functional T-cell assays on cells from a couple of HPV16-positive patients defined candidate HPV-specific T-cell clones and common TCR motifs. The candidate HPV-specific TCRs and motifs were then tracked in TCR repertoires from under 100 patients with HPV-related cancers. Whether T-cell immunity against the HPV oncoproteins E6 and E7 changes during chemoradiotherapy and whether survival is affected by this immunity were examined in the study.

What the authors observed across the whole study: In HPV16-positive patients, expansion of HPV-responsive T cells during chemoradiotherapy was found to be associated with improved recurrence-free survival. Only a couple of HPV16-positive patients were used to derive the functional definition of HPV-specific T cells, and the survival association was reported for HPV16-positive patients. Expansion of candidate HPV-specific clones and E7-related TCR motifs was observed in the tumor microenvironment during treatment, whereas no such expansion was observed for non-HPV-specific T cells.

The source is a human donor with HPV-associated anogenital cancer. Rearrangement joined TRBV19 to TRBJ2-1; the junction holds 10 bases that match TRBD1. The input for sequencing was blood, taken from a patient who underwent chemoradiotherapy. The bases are TGTGCCAGTAAAACGGACAGGGGGTTTTACAATGAGCAGTTCTTC. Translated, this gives CASKTDRGFYNEQFF.